This T cell receptor (beta chain) was identified in a study of T cell responses to AZD1222 COVID-19 vaccine. The germline V gene encodes CDR1 MDHEN and CDR2 SYDVKM. There are 14 residues in the CDR3. The V and J ends lost 10 bases and 3 bases, in that order; junction bases with no gene match: 7. General observations from the study: A rise in Spike-specific TCR breadth and depth followed two AZD1222 doses. Baseline serology detected seropositivity in only five or six AZD1222 recipients. In a largely white British group with more females than males, clonal diversity was possibly underestimated.

Worth noting for this clone: Its target is unknown.

Assay: immunoSEQ multiplex PCR; the TCRdb copy retains only in-frame clones and omits some. The sample has around 220,000 clones, around 94% seen once. This TCR was recovered from an adult who received the MenACWY meningococcal vaccine as a control. This specimen consisted of peripheral blood, obtained 28 days after the second dose of the MenACWY control vaccine. This chain uses TRBV28 with TRBJ2-3; 10 positions agree with TRBD2. CDR3 region: CATGLAVITDTQYF. The CDR3 nucleotides read TGTGCCACCGGACTAGCGGTTATAACAGATACGCAGTATTTT.